This TCR beta chain was identified during a study of identical twins. TCRdb itself ran the 5' RACE reads through MiXCR, one entry per CDR3 protein. The data show some 1,600,000 distinct CDR3 sequences, around 29% seen once. Regarding this clonotype: Its antigen is unidentified.

V shed 7 bases and J 4 bases; nucleotides not matched to a gene: 7. The CDR3 is made up of 14 amino acids. Germline values: CDR1 SGHRS, CDR2 YFSETQ. The study, taken as a whole, reports: Memory repertoires lacked the insertion deficit that abundant cord blood beta clonotypes showed.

Sequenced: cord blood. The chain recombines TRBV5-1 with TRBJ2-1; 8 bases are shared with TRBD2. The origin of this receptor is a newborn girl in good health. The CDR3 is CASGAAGVYNEQFF. CDR3 DNA: TGCGCCAGCGGGGCAGCGGGAGTATACAATGAGCAGTTCTTC.